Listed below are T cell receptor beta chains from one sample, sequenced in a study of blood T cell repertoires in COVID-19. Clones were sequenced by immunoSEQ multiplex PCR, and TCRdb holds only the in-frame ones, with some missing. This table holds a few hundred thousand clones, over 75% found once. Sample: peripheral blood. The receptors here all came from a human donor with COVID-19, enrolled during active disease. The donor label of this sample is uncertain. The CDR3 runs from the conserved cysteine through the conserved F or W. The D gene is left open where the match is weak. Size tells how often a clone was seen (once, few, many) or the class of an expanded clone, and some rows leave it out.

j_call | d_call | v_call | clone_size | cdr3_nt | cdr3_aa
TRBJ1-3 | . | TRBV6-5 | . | TGTGCCAGCAGTTACTCAGGCAGGGGAACTGGAAACACCATATATTTT | CASSYSGRGTGNTIYF
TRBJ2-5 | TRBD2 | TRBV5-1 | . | TGCGCCAGCAGCTTGGCTAGCGGGAGGGGGACCCAAGAGACCCAGTACTTC | CASSLASGRGTQETQYF
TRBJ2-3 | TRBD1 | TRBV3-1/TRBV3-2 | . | TGTGCCAGCAGCGACAGGGGTGAAAACACAGATACGCAGTATTTT | CASSDRGENTDTQYF
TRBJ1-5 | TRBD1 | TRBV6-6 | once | TGTGCCAGCACCCACCCCCAGGGGGATCAGCCCCAGCATTTT | CASTHPQGDQPQHF
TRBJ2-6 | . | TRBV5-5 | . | TGTGCCAGCAGCTTCGAGGGCACTGGGGCCAACGTCCTGACTTTC | CASSFEGTGANVLTF
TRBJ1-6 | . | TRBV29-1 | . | TGCAGCGCCCGAGCGGGGGGTGCAGGGGAATCACCCCTCCACTTT | CSARAGGAGESPLHF
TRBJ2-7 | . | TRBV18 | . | TGTGCCAGCTCACCACAACCAGGGGCCCTCTACGAGCAGTACTTC | CASSPQPGALYEQYF
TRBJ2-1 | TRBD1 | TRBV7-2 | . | TGTGCCAGCAGCTTAAGGAGACAGGGGGGCAATGAGCAGTTCTTC | CASSLRRQGGNEQFF
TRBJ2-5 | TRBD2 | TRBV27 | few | TGTGCCAGCAGTCCAGGGACTAGCGGGAGCACCCAGTACTTC | CASSPGTSGSTQYF
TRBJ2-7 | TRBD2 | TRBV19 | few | TGTGCCAGTAGGGCGACTAGCCAAGCCTACGAGCAGTACTTC | CASRATSQAYEQYF
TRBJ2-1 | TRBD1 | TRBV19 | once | TGTGCCAGTAGTATTCTAGGGGACAGGGTAAGTGGTGAGCAGTTCTTC | CASSILGDRVSGEQFF
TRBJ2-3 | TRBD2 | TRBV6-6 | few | TGTGCCAGCAGTCGACGACTAGCGGGGGGCACAGATACGCAGTATTTT | CASSRRLAGGTDTQYF
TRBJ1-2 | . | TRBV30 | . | TGTGCCTGGACCACGAAGGGGGGGGCGCGGGGCTACACCTTC | CAWTTKGGARGYTF
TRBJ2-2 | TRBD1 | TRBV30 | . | TGTGCCTGCTGGGACAGGGCGAACACCGGGGAGCTGTTTTTT | CACWDRANTGELFF
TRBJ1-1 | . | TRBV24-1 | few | TGTGCCACCAGTGATAGTAGGGACCCCGCGGGGACTGAAGCTTTCTTT | CATSDSRDPAGTEAFF
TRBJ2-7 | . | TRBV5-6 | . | TGTGCCAGCAGCCCTGGTTTCGGGGTCGAGCAGTACTTC | CASSPGFGVEQYF
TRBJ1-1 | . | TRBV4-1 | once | TGCGCCAGCAGTAAGGGGCAGGGAACGGTCGGCACTGAAGCTTTCTTT | CASSKGQGTVGTEAFF
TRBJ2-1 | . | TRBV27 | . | TGTGCCAGCAGTTTAGGGACACACAATGAGCAGTTCTTC | CASSLGTHNEQFF
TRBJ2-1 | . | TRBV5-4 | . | TGTGCCAGCAGCCCGGGGAGGTACAATGAGCAGTTCTTC | CASSPGRYNEQFF
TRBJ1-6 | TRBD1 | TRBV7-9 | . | TGTGCCAGCAGCCTAGGACAGGGATCACCCCTCCACTTT | CASSLGQGSPLHF
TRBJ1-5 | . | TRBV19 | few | TGTGCCAGTAGTATTTCCGGAGGGAGCAATCAGCCCCAGCATTTT | CASSISGGSNQPQHF
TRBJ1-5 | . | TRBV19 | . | TGTGCCAGTATGATCCAGGGGATTGTTGCGCCCCAGCATTTT | CASMIQGIVAPQHF
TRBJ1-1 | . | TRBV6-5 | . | TGTGCCAGCACCCCGGGGGTAGTGGCCTCTGAAGCTTTCTTT | CASTPGVVASEAFF
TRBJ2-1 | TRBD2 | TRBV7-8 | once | TGTGCCAGCATCCTGGGGGGGAGCTCCTACAATGAGCAGTTCTTC | CASILGGSSYNEQFF
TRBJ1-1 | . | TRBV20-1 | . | TGCAGTGCTAGTATGGACAGCCGATATAGTCTGAACACTGAAGCTTTCTTT | CSASMDSRYSLNTEAFF
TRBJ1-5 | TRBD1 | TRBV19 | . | TGTGCCAGTAGGGAGACAGGGGCTCAGCCCCAGCATTTT | CASRETGAQPQHF
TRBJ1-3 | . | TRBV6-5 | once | TGTGCCAGCATTGTAGGGGTCTTTTCTGGAAACACCATATATTTT | CASIVGVFSGNTIYF
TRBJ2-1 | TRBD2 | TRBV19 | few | TGTGCCAGTAGTGAAGGGACTACCAGTGAGCAGTTCTTC | CASSEGTTSEQFF
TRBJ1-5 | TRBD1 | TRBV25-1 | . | TGTGCCAGCAGTGAAGGGGGACAGGGAAGGGTCAATCAGCCCCAGCATTTT | CASSEGGQGRVNQPQHF
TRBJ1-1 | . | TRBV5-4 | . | TGTGCCAGCAGCTTGGCCCGGGGTGGTCACACTGAAGCTTTCTTT | CASSLARGGHTEAFF
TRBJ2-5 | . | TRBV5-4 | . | TGTGCCAGCAGCTTGCCGGGTACACAAGCGGAGACCCAGTACTTC | CASSLPGTQAETQYF
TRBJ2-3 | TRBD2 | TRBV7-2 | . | TGTGCCAGCAGCTTAGTGCAGCGGGAGGGTGCAGATACGCAGTATTTT | CASSLVQREGADTQYF
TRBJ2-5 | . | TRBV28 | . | TGTGCCAGCAGTCCCCTGGGGAGGGGTCAGGGGGAGACCCAGTACTTC | CASSPLGRGQGETQYF
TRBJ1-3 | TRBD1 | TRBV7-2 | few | TGTGCCAGCAGCTCGACAGGGGGCGCGGGAAACACCATATATTTT | CASSSTGGAGNTIYF
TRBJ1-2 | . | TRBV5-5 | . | TGTGCCAGCAGCTTGGTGGGAGGGATGAACTATGGCTACACCTTC | CASSLVGGMNYGYTF
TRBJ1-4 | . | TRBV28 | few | TGTGCCAGCAGGCAAGGGGCAGGGAAGGGGACTAATGAAAAACTGTTTTTT | CASRQGAGKGTNEKLFF
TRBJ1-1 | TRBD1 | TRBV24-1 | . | TGTGCCACCAGTGAGGTTCCGCCGGGACAGCGGAACACTGAAGCTTTCTTT | CATSEVPPGQRNTEAFF
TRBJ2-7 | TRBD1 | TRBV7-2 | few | TGTGCCAGCAGATCGGGACAGGGGGCGGACGAGCAGTACTTC | CASRSGQGADEQYF
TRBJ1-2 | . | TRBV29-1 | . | TGCAGCGCCCAGGACACCTCTGATTATGGCTACACCTTC | CSAQDTSDYGYTF
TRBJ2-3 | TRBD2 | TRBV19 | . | TGTGCCAAGTTTAGACTAGCGACAGATACGCAGTATTTT | CAKFRLATDTQYF
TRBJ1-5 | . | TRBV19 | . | TGTGCCAGTAGTTCAAATCGACAGGCCAGGGGCAATCAGCCCCAGCATTTT | CASSSNRQARGNQPQHF
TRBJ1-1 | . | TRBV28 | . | TGTGCCATCCGGAGCGCGAACACTGAAGCTTTCTTT | CAIRSANTEAFF
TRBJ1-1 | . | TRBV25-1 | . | TGTGCCAGCAGTGATCCAGGCGTCGGGAGGAACACTGAAGCTTTCTTT | CASSDPGVGRNTEAFF
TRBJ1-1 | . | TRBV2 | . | TGTGCCAGCAGTGAAGGGGGGGACACTGAAGCTTTCTTT | CASSEGGDTEAFF
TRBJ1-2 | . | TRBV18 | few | TGTGCCAGCTCACCAGGGAGGGGTAACTATGGCTACACCTTC | CASSPGRGNYGYTF
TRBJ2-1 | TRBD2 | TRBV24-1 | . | TGTGCCACCAGTGAGGGGACTAGCGGGAGACCTGAGCAGTTCTTC | CATSEGTSGRPEQFF
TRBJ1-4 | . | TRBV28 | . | TGTGCCAGCAGTCCCCAGGGGACTAATGAAAAACTGTTTTTT | CASSPQGTNEKLFF
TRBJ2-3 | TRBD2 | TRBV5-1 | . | TGCGCCAGCAGCTTAGCGGGAAGACATGGCACAGATACGCAGTATTTT | CASSLAGRHGTDTQYF
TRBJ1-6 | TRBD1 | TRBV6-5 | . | TGTGCCAGCAGTTACAGGGACAGCGGTTCACCCCTCCACTTT | CASSYRDSGSPLHF
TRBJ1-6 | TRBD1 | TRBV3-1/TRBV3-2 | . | TGTGCCAGCAGCCCGGACAGGGGAATGGATTCACCCCTCCACTTT | CASSPDRGMDSPLHF